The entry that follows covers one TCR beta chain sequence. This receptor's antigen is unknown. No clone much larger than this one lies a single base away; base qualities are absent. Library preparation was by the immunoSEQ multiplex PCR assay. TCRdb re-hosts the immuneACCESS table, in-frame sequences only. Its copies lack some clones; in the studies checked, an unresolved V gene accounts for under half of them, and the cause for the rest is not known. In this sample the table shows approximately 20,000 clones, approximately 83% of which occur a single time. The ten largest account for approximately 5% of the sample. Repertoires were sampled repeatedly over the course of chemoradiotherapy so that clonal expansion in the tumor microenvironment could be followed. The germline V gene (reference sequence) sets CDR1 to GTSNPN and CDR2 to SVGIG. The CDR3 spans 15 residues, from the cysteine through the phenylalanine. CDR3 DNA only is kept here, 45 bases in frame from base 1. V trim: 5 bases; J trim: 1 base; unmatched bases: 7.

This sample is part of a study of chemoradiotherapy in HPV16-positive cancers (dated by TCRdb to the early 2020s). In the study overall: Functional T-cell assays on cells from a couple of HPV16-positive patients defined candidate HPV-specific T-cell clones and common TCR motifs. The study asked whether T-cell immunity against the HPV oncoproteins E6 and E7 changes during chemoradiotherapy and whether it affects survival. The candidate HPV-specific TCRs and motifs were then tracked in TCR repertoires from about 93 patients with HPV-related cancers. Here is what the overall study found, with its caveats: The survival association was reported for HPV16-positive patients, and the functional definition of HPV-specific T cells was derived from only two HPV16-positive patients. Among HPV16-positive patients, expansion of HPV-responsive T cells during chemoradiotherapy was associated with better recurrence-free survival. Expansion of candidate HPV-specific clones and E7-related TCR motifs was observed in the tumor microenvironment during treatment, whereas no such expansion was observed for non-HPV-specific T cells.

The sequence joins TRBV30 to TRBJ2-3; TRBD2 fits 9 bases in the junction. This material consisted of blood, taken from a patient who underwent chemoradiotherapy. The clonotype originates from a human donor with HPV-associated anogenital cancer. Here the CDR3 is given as CAWRISGSGTDTQYF. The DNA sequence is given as TGTGCCTGGCGGATTAGCGGGAGCGGCACAGATACGCAGTATTTT.